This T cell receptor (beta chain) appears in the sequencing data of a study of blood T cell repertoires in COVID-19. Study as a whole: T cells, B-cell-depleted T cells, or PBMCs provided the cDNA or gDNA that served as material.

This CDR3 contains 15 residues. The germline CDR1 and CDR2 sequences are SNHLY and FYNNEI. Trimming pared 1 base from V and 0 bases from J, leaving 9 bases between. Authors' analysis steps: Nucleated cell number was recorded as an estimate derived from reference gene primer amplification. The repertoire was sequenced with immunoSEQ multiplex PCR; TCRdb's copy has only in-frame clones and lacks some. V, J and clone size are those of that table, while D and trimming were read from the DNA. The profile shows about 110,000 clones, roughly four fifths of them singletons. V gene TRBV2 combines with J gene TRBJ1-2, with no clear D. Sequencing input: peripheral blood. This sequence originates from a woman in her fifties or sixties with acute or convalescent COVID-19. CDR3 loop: CASSEEAATNYGYTF. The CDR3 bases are TGTGCCAGCAGTGAAGAGGCAGCGACTAACTATGGCTACACCTTC.